The entry below describes one TCR beta chain. Profiled with immunoSEQ multiplex PCR; TCRdb holds only in-frame clones, not every one. The sample yields tens of thousands of clones, around 88% seen once. The source of the sample is a study of blood T cell repertoires in COVID-19. Study as a whole: Specimens from acute and convalescent COVID-19 originated in the United States, Italy and Spain. PBMCs, B-cell-depleted T cells, or T cells provided the cDNA or gDNA that made up the material.

Germline CDR1 and CDR2: DFQATT and SNEGSKA (reference sequence). This CDR3 is 17 amino acids long. Unmatched junction bases numbered 9, after V lost 3 bases and J lost 0 bases. The sample was peripheral blood. This chain joins TRBV20-1 and TRBJ2-1, with TRBD2 matching 9 bases. The clonotype originates from a woman in her 70s with active COVID-19. This chain's CDR3 is CSASSSGVRSSYNEQFF. The DNA of the CDR3 is TGCAGTGCTAGTTCTAGCGGGGTAAGGAGCTCCTACAATGAGCAGTTCTTC.